The clone carrying this T cell receptor (beta chain) has a single count. These data originate in a study of shared clonotypes between healthy human individuals. V trimming: 4 bases; J trimming: 5 bases; junction bases outside the gene matches: 8. Germline loops: CDR1 SGHDT, CDR2 YYEEEE. The CDR3 length is 14 residues. The study ran the assay at deep level. Using immunoSEQ multiplex PCR, the repertoire was profiled, and TCRdb retains in-frame clones only, with some absent. The table shows 490,000 or so clones, with 70% to 80% occurring only once. This chain links TRBV5-6 with TRBJ2-5; 7 nucleotides agree with TRBD1. The specimen was PBMCs. The clonotype was recovered from a woman between 40 and 50 years old in good health. Some clones in this sample may be carry-over from other donors' samples. The CDR3 region is CASSNTRGMETQYF. CDR3 sequence (DNA): TGTGCCAGCAGCAACACCAGGGGGATGGAGACCCAGTACTTC.